Listed here are 30 T cell receptor beta chains from one sample, sequenced in a study of T-cell reconstitution after alpha-beta-depleted transplantation in children. Unique molecular identifiers were incorporated during preparation of the TCRbeta library. TCRdb called the PCR reads again in MiXCR, with one record for every CDR3 protein. The sample consists of some 500,000 distinct CDR3 sequences, 30% to 35% of them appearing once. Sequences were derived from PBMCs from the stem cell graft donor, sampled from the stem cell graft. Every receptor here comes from a human donor who donated a stem cell graft to a child with aplastic anemia.

The rearrangement joins TRBV19 to TRBJ1-5; D not resolved. The V gene lost 9 bases and the J gene lost 0 bases, with 12 bases spanning the gap. The CDR3 spans 14 residues. Germline V gene lookup returns CDR1 LNHDA and CDR2 SQIVND (reference sequence). In DNA, the CDR3 is TGTGCCAGCGCCTCTCAGGATAGCAATCAGCCCCAGCATTTT. Residues: CASASQDSNQPQHF.

This clonotype was seen only a few times. The gene calls are TRBV12-3 or TRBV12-4 and TRBJ1-1, with TRBD1 matching over 7 bases. The junction had 7 bases not matched to a gene; V was cut back by 2 bases and J by 4 bases. The CDR3 has 15 residues. CDR3: CASSLQAGGGTEAFF. CDR3 DNA sequence: TGTGCCAGCAGTTTACAGGCAGGGGGAGGCACTGAAGCTTTCTTT.

This clonotype is a singleton in its sample. The V and J genes are TRBV28 and TRBJ2-2, with 9 positions matching TRBD2. CDR1 is MDHEN, CDR2 SYDVKM, per germline. CDR3 length: 17 amino acids. The trim removed 2 bases at V and 3 bases at J, leaving 7 bases unmatched. The CDR3 sequence is CASSLASVAGDTGELFF. The CDR3 coding sequence is TGTGCCAGCAGTTTAGCATCGGTAGCGGGAGACACCGGGGAGCTGTTTTTT.

The V gene is TRBV7-3, the J gene TRBJ2-1, with 8 bases that match TRBD2. CDR1 and CDR2 from the germline V gene are SGHTA and FQGTGA. The CDR3 spans 15 residues. V shed 5 bases, J shed 8 bases, and the junction held 11 bases outside the gene matches. The CDR3 protein is CASSPRAGAVHEQFF. In DNA form, the CDR3 reads TGTGCCAGCAGCCCTAGAGCGGGGGCCGTCCATGAGCAGTTCTTC.

The J gene is TRBJ1-3, the V gene TRBV30; 7 bases agree with TRBD1. Germline assignment: CDR1 GTSNPN and CDR2 SVGIG (reference sequence). The CDR3 is 16 residues long. Unmatched junction bases numbered 8, after V lost 3 bases and J lost 0 bases. DNA for the CDR3: TGTGCCTGGAGAGTTGGAGGGGGCGGCTCTGGAAACACCATATATTTT. Protein product: CAWRVGGGGSGNTIYF.

The chain joins TRBV6-5 to TRBJ1-3, with D perhaps TRBD1 (6 bases). The length of the CDR3 is 18 residues. Trimming shortened V by 0 bases and J by 1 base, and 16 bases separated the two germline ends. Germline V gene sequence: CDR1 MNHEY, CDR2 SVGAGI. The CDR3 DNA follows: TGTGCCAGCAGTTACTCGATGTGGGGGCCGATTTCTGGAAACACCATATATTTT. This codes for CASSYSMWGPISGNTIYF.

The sample holds a few counts of this clonotype. This chain connects TRBV29-1 to TRBJ2-5; perhaps TRBD2 as D (6 bases). Trimming removed 7 bases from V and 2 bases from J, with 14 bases in between. The CDR3 covers 13 residues. Germline CDR1 is SQVTM and CDR2 is ANQGSEA. The CDR3 coding sequence is TGCAGCGCGCACAAGGGGAGGCAAGAGACCCAGTACTTC. Its protein product is CSAHKGRQETQYF.

This clonotype turned up a few times. This chain connects TRBV13 to TRBJ1-1, with 7 bases fitting TRBD1. This CDR3 contains 16 residues. V trimming: 5 bases; J trimming: 4 bases; junction bases outside the gene matches: 13. Germline V gene sequence: CDR1 PRHDT, CDR2 FYEKMQ (reference sequence). The chain's CDR3 is CASSSIQDRLGTEAFF. CDR3 bases: TGTGCCAGCAGCAGTATCCAGGACAGGTTGGGCACTGAAGCTTTCTTT.

This clonotype was counted between two and nine times. V gene TRBV11-2 combines with J gene TRBJ2-1, with 9 bases fitting TRBD2. This CDR3 comprises 19 residues. Germline CDR1 is SGHAT and CDR2 is FQNNGV. V shed 4 bases and J 0 bases; nucleotides not matched to a gene: 13. The CDR3 bases are TGTGCCAGCAGCTCAACGTGGACTAGCGCAACCATCTCCTACAATGAGCAGTTCTTC. It translates to CASSSTWTSATISYNEQFF. The entire variable domain, with the rest obtained from reference TRBV11-2 and TRBJ2-1, is as follows: EAGVAQSPRYKIIEKRQSVAFWCNPISGHATLYWYQQILGQGPKLLIQFQNNGVVDDSQLPKDRFSAERLKGVDSTLKIQPAKLEDSAVYLCASSSTWTSATISYNEQFFGPGTRLTVL.

This chain links TRBV11-2 with TRBJ2-3; maybe TRBD1 (5 bases). The CDR3 runs 17 residues. The V gene lost 1 base and the J gene lost 1 base, with 15 bases spanning the gap. CDR1 SGHAT and CDR2 FQNNGV come from the germline V gene. Written as DNA, the CDR3 is TGTGCCAGCAGCTTAGGGGGTTTGGACACCCGCACAGATACGCAGTATTTT. Its protein product is CASSLGGLDTRTDTQYF. The whole variable domain, filled in from reference TRBV11-2 and TRBJ2-3, reads EAGVAQSPRYKIIEKRQSVAFWCNPISGHATLYWYQQILGQGPKLLIQFQNNGVVDDSQLPKDRFSAERLKGVDSTLKIQPAKLEDSAVYLCASSLGGLDTRTDTQYFGPGTRLTVL.

This chain uses TRBV12-3 or TRBV12-4 with TRBJ2-5; possibly TRBD1 or TRBD2 for D (7 bases each). The CDR3 contains 14 residues. The germline V and J ends were trimmed by 6 bases and 3 bases, with 14 bases remaining between them. The CDR3 sequence: CASSLTGREETQYF. CDR3 sequence (DNA): TGTGCCAGCAGCTTGACAGGGAGGGAAGAGACCCAGTACTTC.

The rearrangement links TRBV29-1 to TRBJ2-5; weak D call: TRBD2 (5 bases). Germline values: CDR1 SQVTM, CDR2 ANQGSEA. The CDR3 is 14 amino acids. V was pared by 7 bases and J by 4 bases, with 19 bases between. The CDR3 DNA sequence: TGCAGCGCTGATGAAGGACTCCCCGGAGAGACCCAGTACTTC. Its protein product is CSADEGLPGETQYF.

This clonotype has more than one count but fewer than ten. The gene calls are TRBV6-5 and TRBJ1-3; no reliable D call. The germline gives CDR1 MNHEY, CDR2 SVGAGI. The CDR3 totals 16 residues. Trimming removed 0 bases from V and 4 bases from J, with 13 bases in between. This CDR3 is CASSYSGPGIGNTIYF. CDR3 coding DNA: TGTGCCAGCAGTTACTCCGGCCCAGGCATCGGAAACACCATATATTTT.

Remarks on this clonotype: No conserved phenylalanine or tryptophan ends this CDR3, so it is likely a read error. The chain recombines TRBV29-1 with TRBJ2-7; tentatively, D is TRBD1 (6 bases). The germline CDR1 and CDR2 sequences are SQVTM and ANQGSEA. The V end was cut by 4 bases, the J end by 4 bases, with 8 bases between. This CDR3 spans 11 amino acids. CDR3 residues: CSVGRGYEQYL. CDR3 DNA sequence: TGCAGCGTTGGCAGGGGATACGAGCAGTACTTG.

This clonotype was seen a few times. CDR3 bases: TGCAGTGCTAGGTCCCCAAATTACGAGCAGTACTTC. This gives the protein CSARSPNYEQYF. The chain joins TRBV20-1 to TRBJ2-7; D is uncertain. This CDR3 spans 12 amino acids. Trimming removed 3 bases from V and 4 bases from J, with 10 bases in between. CDR1 and CDR2 from the germline V gene are DFQATT and SNEGSKA (reference sequence).

This chain uses TRBV5-5 with TRBJ2-5; D not resolved. CDR3 size: 13 residues. V lost 0 bases, J lost 4 bases, and 7 bases lay in between. Germline V gene sequence: CDR1 SGHKS, CDR2 YYEKEE (reference sequence). CDR3 DNA sequence: TGTGCCAGCAGCTTGGAATGGGGAGAGACCCAGTACTTC. This codes for CASSLEWGETQYF.

The chain employs TRBV29-1 and TRBJ2-2, with D perhaps matching TRBD1 (5 bases). V lost 4 bases to trimming and J lost 5 bases, with 14 bases between them. Germline loops: CDR1 SQVTM, CDR2 ANQGSEA. CDR3 length equals 14 residues. CDR3 bases: TGCAGCGTTGCTTCAGGGATGCGGACCGGGGAGCTGTTTTTT. Encoded protein: CSVASGMRTGELFF.

A few counts support this clonotype. The rearrangement joins TRBV6-2 or TRBV6-3 to TRBJ2-7; D possibly corresponds to TRBD2 (5 bases). The CDR3 is made up of 14 amino acids. V was clipped by 4 bases and J by 0 bases, with 10 bases between them. Germline V CDR1 and CDR2: MNHEY, SVGEGT. The CDR3 protein is CASSSLGSSYEQYV. The CDR3 DNA follows: TGTGCCAGCAGTTCCCTGGGGAGCTCCTACGAGCAGTACGTC.

The rearrangement links TRBV12-3 or TRBV12-4 to TRBJ2-1, with 8 bases lining up with TRBD2. This CDR3 is 17 amino acids long. V gave up 5 bases and J gave up 0 bases; unmatched junction bases: 9. DNA of the CDR3: TGTGCCAGCAGTCGCTCTCGAGCGGGGGTCTCCTACAATGAGCAGTTCTTC. Its translation is CASSRSRAGVSYNEQFF.

In its sample, this clonotype was seen a few times. This rearrangement joins TRBV6-1 to TRBJ2-1; possibly TRBD1 or TRBD2 for D (5 bases each). Germline CDR1 MNHNS, CDR2 SASEGT. This CDR3 contains 16 residues. V lost 7 bases to trimming and J lost 5 bases, with 21 bases between them. The CDR3 is CASKSGTKDLHNEQFF. DNA for the CDR3: TGTGCCAGCAAATCCGGGACCAAAGATCTTCACAATGAGCAGTTCTTC.

This clonotype was observed a few times. V and J are TRBV7-2 and TRBJ1-1; D is uncertain. Trimming removed 5 bases at V and 8 bases at J, with 12 bases between. Germline V gives CDR1 SGHTA, CDR2 FQGNSA. This CDR3 region has 12 residues. CDR3 DNA: TGTGCCAGCAGCCCGTATATGAAAGAAGCTTTCTTT. Translating it yields CASSPYMKEAFF.

There are a few counts of this clonotype. The rearrangement uses TRBV18 and TRBJ2-3, with 8 bases that match TRBD1. CDR3 length: 14 amino acids. Germline CDR1 is KGHSH and CDR2 is LQKENI. V was clipped by 3 bases and J by 5 bases; unmatched bases: 4. The CDR3 loop reads CASSPTGAEDTQYF. CDR3 bases: TGTGCCAGCTCACCGACAGGGGCGGAAGATACGCAGTATTTT.

The chain links TRBV30 to TRBJ1-1; possible D gene TRBD1, 5 bases. The ends were cut back, 4 bases at V and 0 bases at J, with 12 bases in the middle. The CDR3 sequence is 14 residues long. The germline gives CDR1 GTSNPN, CDR2 SVGIG (reference sequence). As DNA, the CDR3 is TGTGCCTGGAAACCGGGACTCCTGAACACTGAAGCTTTCTTT. Translated, it gives CAWKPGLLNTEAFF. Full variable domain (missing parts from reference TRBV30 and TRBJ1-1): SQTIHQWPATLVQPVGSPLSLECTVEGTSNPNLYWYRQAAGRGLQLLFYSVGIGQISSEVPQNLSASRPQDRQFILSSKKLLLSDSGFYLCAWKPGLLNTEAFFGQGTRLTVV.

This clonotype was detected only a few times. In DNA form, the CDR3 reads TGTGCCAGCAGCCAAGATGTGGGGAGCACCGGGGAGCTGTTTTTT. Residues: CASSQDVGSTGELFF. V usage is TRBV4-2 and J usage is TRBJ2-2; D perhaps matches TRBD2 (5 bases). The V gene lost 0 bases and the J gene lost 4 bases, with 9 bases spanning the gap. Germline-derived CDR1 and CDR2 are LGHNA and YNFKEQ. The CDR3 has 15 residues.

This clonotype was detected only a few times. This chain joins TRBV10-3 and TRBJ1-3; TRBD1 is a possible D gene (5 bases). The CDR3 sequence is 15 residues long. V was clipped by 6 bases and J by 1 base, with 13 bases between them. The germline gives CDR1 ENHRY, CDR2 SYGVKD. Here the CDR3 reads CAIRAQGLSGNTIYF. The CDR3 nucleotides read TGTGCCATCAGGGCTCAGGGCCTATCTGGAAACACCATATATTTT.

CDR3 nucleotides: TGCGCCAGCAGCTTGGTAGGGCCAGAAAGGGATGGCTACACCTTC. Its translation: CASSLVGPERDGYTF. This chain uses TRBV5-1 with TRBJ1-2; D is ambiguous. This CDR3 contains 15 residues. The V gene's germline CDR1 is SGHRS and CDR2 YFSETQ. Trimming removed 0 bases from V and 6 bases from J, with 15 bases in between. The complete variable domain, with remaining parts taken from reference TRBV5-1 and TRBJ1-2, reads KAGVTQTPRYLIKTRGQQVTLSCSPISGHRSVSWYQQTPGQGLQFLFEYFSETQRNKGNFPGRFSGRQFSNSRSEMNVSTLELGDSALYLCASSLVGPERDGYTFGSGTRLTVV.

The CDR3 DNA reads as TGTGCCAGCAGCGTAGCCCCGACAGTCTCTGGAAACACCATATATTTT. Translated, it gives CASSVAPTVSGNTIYF. The V and J genes are TRBV9 and TRBJ1-3; maybe TRBD1 (5 bases). V was cut by 0 bases and J by 0 bases, with 10 bases left in between. The V gene's germline CDR1 is SGDLS and CDR2 YYNGEE. CDR3 size: 16 residues.

This chain connects TRBV4-3 to TRBJ2-3; D remains ambiguous. The CDR3 has 16 residues. Per germline, CDR1 LGHNA and CDR2 YSLEER. V lost 0 bases to trimming and J lost 0 bases, with 10 bases between them. CDR3 nucleotides: TGCGCCAGCAGCCAAGATAGTACTACTAGCACAGATACGCAGTATTTT. Protein product: CASSQDSTTSTDTQYF.

This clonotype was counted only a few times. The rearrangement joins TRBV12-3 or TRBV12-4 to TRBJ2-3; D unresolved. Trimming shortened V by 5 bases and J by 5 bases, and 5 bases separated the two germline ends. The CDR3 is 11 amino acids. The CDR3 nucleotides read TGTGCCAGCAGTATGGGAGATACGCAGTATTTT. Translation: CASSMGDTQYF.

The gene calls are TRBV6-2 or TRBV6-3 and TRBJ2-7; D gene unclear. The V gene's germline CDR1 is MNHEY and CDR2 SVGEGT. Trimming removed 5 bases at V and 1 base at J, with 9 bases between. This CDR3 contains 13 residues. This chain's CDR3 is CASSQQISYEQYF. DNA of the CDR3: TGTGCCAGCAGTCAACAGATTTCCTACGAGCAGTACTTC.